This note documents a single TCR beta chain sequence. This sample is drawn from a study of blood T cell repertoires in COVID-19. This CDR3 comprises 15 residues. CDR1 is LNHDA and CDR2 is SQIVND in the germline V gene (reference sequence). Trimming shortened V by 8 bases and J by 5 bases, and 21 bases separated the two germline ends. Sequencing used immunoSEQ multiplex PCR; TCRdb keeps in-frame clones, though not all of them. The table has 290,000 or so clones, almost 90% seen once. This TCR came from a woman aged 18-35 years with acute COVID-19. The genes are TRBV19 and TRBJ1-1; D might be TRBD1 (5 bases). Sequencing input: PBMCs or T cells enriched from blood (not recorded which). CDR3 loop: CASSQRWGVRTEAFF. In DNA form, the CDR3 reads TGTGCCAGTTCCCAGAGGTGGGGGGTGAGGACTGAAGCTTTCTTT. The full variable domain, completed using reference TRBV19 and TRBJ1-1, is DGGITQSPKYLFRKEGQNVTLSCEQNLNHDAMYWYRQDPGQGLRLIYYSQIVNDFQKGDIAEGYSVSREKKESFPLTVTSAQKNPTAFYLCASSQRWGVRTEAFFGQGTRLTVV.